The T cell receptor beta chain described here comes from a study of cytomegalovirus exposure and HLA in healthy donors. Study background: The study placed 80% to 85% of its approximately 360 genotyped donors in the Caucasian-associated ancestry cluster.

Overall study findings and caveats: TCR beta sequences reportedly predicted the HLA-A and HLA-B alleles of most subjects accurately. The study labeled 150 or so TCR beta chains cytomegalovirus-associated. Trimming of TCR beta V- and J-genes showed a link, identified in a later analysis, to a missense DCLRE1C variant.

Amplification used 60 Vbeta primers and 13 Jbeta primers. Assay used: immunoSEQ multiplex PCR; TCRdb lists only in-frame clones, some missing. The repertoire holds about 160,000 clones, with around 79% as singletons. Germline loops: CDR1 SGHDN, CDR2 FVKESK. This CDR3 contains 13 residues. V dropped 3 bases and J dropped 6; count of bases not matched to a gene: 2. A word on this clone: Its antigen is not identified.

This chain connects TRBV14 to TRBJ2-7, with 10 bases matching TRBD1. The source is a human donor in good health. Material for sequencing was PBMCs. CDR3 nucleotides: TGTGCCAGCAGCCAGGGACAGGGGAGCGAGCAGTACTTC. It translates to CASSQGQGSEQYF.